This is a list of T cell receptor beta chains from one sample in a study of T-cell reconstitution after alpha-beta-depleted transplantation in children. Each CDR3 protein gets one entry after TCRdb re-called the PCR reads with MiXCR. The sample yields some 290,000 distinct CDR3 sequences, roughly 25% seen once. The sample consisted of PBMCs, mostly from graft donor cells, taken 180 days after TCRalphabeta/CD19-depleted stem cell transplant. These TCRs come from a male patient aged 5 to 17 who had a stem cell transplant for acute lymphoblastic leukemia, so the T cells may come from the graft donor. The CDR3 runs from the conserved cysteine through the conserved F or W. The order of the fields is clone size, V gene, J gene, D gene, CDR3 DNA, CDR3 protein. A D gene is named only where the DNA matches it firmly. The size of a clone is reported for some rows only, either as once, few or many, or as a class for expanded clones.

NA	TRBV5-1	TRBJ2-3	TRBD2	TGCGCCAGCAGTCTAGCGGGAGCACCAGATACGCAGTATTTT	CASSLAGAPDTQYF
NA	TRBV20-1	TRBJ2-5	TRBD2	TGCAGTGCTAGAGATTTCCTAGCGGCTCAAGAGACCCAGTACTTC	CSARDFLAAQETQYF
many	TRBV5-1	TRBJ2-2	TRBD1	TGCGCCAGCACGGACAGGGAGTCCGGGGAGCTGTTTTTT	CASTDRESGELFF
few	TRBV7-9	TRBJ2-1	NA	TGTGCCAGCAGCTCCCTCTGGGGGAACTCCTACAATGAGCAGTTCTTC	CASSSLWGNSYNEQFF
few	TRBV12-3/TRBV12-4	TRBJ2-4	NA	TGTGCCAGCAGTGTCCGACAGTTCTTAGCCAAAAACATTCAGTACTTC	CASSVRQFLAKNIQYF
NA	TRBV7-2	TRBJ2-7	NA	TGTGCCAGCAGCGTACTAGCCCCGTCCTACGAGCAGTACTTC	CASSVLAPSYEQYF
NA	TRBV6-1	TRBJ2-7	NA	TGTGCCAGCAGTGATCCGGGGCGATCCTACGAGCAGTACTTC	CASSDPGRSYEQYF
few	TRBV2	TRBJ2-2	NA	TGTGCCAGCAGCTTTGTAGCCTTTGCCGGGGAGCTGTTTTTT	CASSFVAFAGELFF
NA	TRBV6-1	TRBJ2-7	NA	TGTGCCAGCAGTACGTGGGCAGCACTCTCCTACGAGCAGTACTTC	CASSTWAALSYEQYF
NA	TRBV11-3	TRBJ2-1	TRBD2	TGTGCCAGCAGCGGAAACCAGCGGGGAGACAATGAGCAGTTCTTC	CASSGNQRGDNEQFF
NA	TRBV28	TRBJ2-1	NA	TGTGCCAGCAGTTTAGCCCCCGGGACGGCCTACGACAATGAGCAGTTCTTC	CASSLAPGTAYDNEQFF
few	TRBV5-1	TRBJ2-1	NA	TGCGCCAGCAGCTCCCGGACTATTACCTACAATGAGCAGTTCTTC	CASSSRTITYNEQFF
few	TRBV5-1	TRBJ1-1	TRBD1	TGCGCCAGCAGCCCGGCTCTCCGACAGGACAGGGGCACTGAAGCTTTCTTT	CASSPALRQDRGTEAFF
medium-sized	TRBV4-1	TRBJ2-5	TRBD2	TGCGCCAGCAGCACCGGACTAGCGGGTCAAGAGACCCAGTACTTC	CASSTGLAGQETQYF
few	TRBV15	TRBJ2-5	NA	TGTGCCACCAGCAGAGGGGACTTCTCAGAGACCCAGTACTTC	CATSRGDFSETQYF
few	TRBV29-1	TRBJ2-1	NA	TGCAGCGTCCTAGGGAGCTCCTACAATGAGCAGTTCTTC	CSVLGSSYNEQFF
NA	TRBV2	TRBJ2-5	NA	TGTGCCGGATGGATCAGGGAAGGGGAGACCCAGTACTTC	CAGWIREGETQYF
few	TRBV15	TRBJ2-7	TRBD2	TGTGCCACAGGAAATAGCGGGCTTATCTACGAGCAGTACTTC	CATGNSGLIYEQYF
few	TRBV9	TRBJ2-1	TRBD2	TGTGCCAGCAGCGTAGTTTTCGCCACCAGCGGGGCCTACAATGAGCAGTTCTTC	CASSVVFATSGAYNEQFF
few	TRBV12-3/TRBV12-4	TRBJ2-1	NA	TGTGCCAGCAGTTTAATGAGACGGCCACCTTACAATGAGCAGTTCTTC	CASSLMRRPPYNEQFF
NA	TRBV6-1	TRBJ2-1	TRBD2	TGTGCCAGTGAGGGTAGCGGGAGATTTTCCTACAATGAGCAGTTCTTC	CASEGSGRFSYNEQFF
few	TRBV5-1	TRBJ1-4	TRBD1	TGCGCCAGCAGCTTGACAGGGGATGAAAAACTGTTTTTT	CASSLTGDEKLFF
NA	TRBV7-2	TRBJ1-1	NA	TGTGCCAGCAGCTTAGGCAGGGCCCCTGAAGCTTTCTTT	CASSLGRAPEAFF